The rows below give T cell receptor beta chains drawn from one sample of a study of shared clonotypes between healthy human individuals. The data were produced by immunoSEQ multiplex PCR, yet TCRdb's version contains in-frame clones alone and is incomplete. The sample consists of about 700,000 clones, over 65% of them appearing once. The sample taken for sequencing was memory CD4+ T cells sorted from blood. These receptors all come from a woman aged 25 to 39 in good health. Each CDR3 is given with its conserved first and last residue. A D gene is named only where the DNA matches it firmly. The size of a clone is reported for some rows only, either as once, few or many, or as a class for expanded clones.

V,size,D,CDR3
TRBV5-1,NA,TRBD1,CASSSTGDGSGNTIYF
TRBV10-3,NA,NA,CAISESTRSYEQYF
TRBV4-1,NA,TRBD1,CASSQVLGQGLNTIYF
TRBV5-1,NA,NA,CASSLVGDGELFF
TRBV19,NA,TRBD1,CATRIQGAGYTF
TRBV27,NA,TRBD2,CASSLRPREGREPGANVLTF
TRBV5-1,NA,TRBD1,CASSFTGGEAFF
TRBV6-5,NA,NA,CAISRAGRSYEQYF
TRBV5-6,NA,TRBD2,CASSLERESETQYF
TRBV6-5,NA,NA,CASSYSRAHGTEAFF
TRBV6-6,NA,NA,CASRSLATGAYNEQFF
TRBV27,few,NA,CASSSDSLLRAFF
TRBV25-1,NA,NA,CASSPTILVEQYF
TRBV10-3,few,NA,CAISESSPGRISYEQYF
TRBV29-1,NA,TRBD2,CSVLLAGGNEQFF
TRBV28,NA,NA,CASRGVQGIYEQYF
TRBV29-1,many,TRBD1,CSVREQGWDQPQHF
TRBV28,NA,NA,CASSPAGVQPQHF
TRBV5-1,NA,TRBD2,CASSEGGEGETQYF
TRBV4-1,NA,NA,CASSSIGARYEQYF
TRBV9,NA,NA,CASSQGLPAYEQYF
TRBV28,NA,TRBD1,CASTKYRGLDNEKLFF
TRBV19,NA,TRBD1,CATCGDSLWGSNQPQHF
TRBV6-5,few,NA,CASSARQPREQYF
TRBV19,NA,NA,CASSPRRASNQPQHF
TRBV9,NA,NA,CASAGLASYNEQFF
TRBV7-6,NA,TRBD1,CASSPDGQGGGYTF
TRBV2,NA,TRBD1,CASTRTGGELFF
TRBV7-9,NA,TRBD1,CASSSGTGNIGNQPQHF
TRBV19,NA,NA,CASKGQNSYGYTF
TRBV9,NA,NA,CASSVFSAQYNEQFF
TRBV28,once,TRBD1,CASRSPGQGNQPQHF
TRBV5-1,NA,TRBD1,CASTDRGVSGYTF
TRBV2,NA,TRBD2,CASSGTSRQETQYF
TRBV11-2,once,TRBD2,CASRLISGSSYNEQFF
TRBV5-1,few,TRBD2,CASSGLAGGPSTDTQYF
TRBV7-3,few,NA,CASSLMGGEAYEQYF
TRBV6-1,NA,NA,CASSKHRDSSQHF
TRBV30,once,TRBD1,CAWSLMRQGRPEAFF
TRBV5-1,NA,TRBD1,CASSLGTGSEKLFF
TRBV6-1,NA,NA,CASRDRLATNEKLFF
TRBV19,NA,NA,CASSMGHIQPQHF
TRBV30,once,NA,CAWSKGRVAPQHF
TRBV2,few,NA,CASSEVSYEQYF
TRBV28,NA,NA,CASSFSATPYEQYF
TRBV18,NA,TRBD2,CASSPGTSGRSEQYF
TRBV5-8,few,TRBD2,CASSGGAGGRFQYF
TRBV11-2,NA,NA,CASSRQRATNTGELFF
TRBV11-2,once,TRBD2,CASSFRASGIRDTDTQYF